This T cell receptor beta chain was identified during a study of CD8 T cells in ankylosing spondylitis. Overall study results and limits: Several of the motif variants were reported before in synovial fluid and blood from reactive arthritis.

This clonotype was detected ten times or more. Antigen: not known. It was by quantitative 5'-RACE with molecular barcodes that TCR beta libraries were made. TCRdb reprocessed the 5' RACE reads via MiXCR and lists one record per CDR3 protein. The sample has 250,000 or so distinct CDR3 sequences, about 24% seen once; the top ten hold roughly 0.6%. CDR1 is ENHRY and CDR2 is SYGVKD in the germline V gene. V was shortened by 0 bases and J by 4 bases, with 10 bases between the two germline ends. CDR3 length: 14 amino acids. The material sequenced was blood, either unsorted or a sorted T cell fraction (not recorded which). The sequence derives from a male donor with ankylosing spondylitis or in good health (not recorded which). The gene calls are TRBV10-3 and TRBJ2-7; the D gene is possibly TRBD2 (6 bases). This chain's CDR3 is CAISESGGKYEQYF. CDR3 DNA sequence: TGTGCCATCAGTGAGTCGGGGGGAAAATACGAGCAGTACTTC.